The clone carrying this T cell receptor beta chain came up a few times. Its antigen is still unknown. The record originates from a study of T-cell memory formation after mild COVID-19. The CDR3 consists of 12 residues. CDR1 is DFQATT, CDR2 SNEGSKA, per germline (reference sequence). V gave up 2 bases and J gave up 7 bases, with 12 bases separating them. Study findings and constraints: While clones contracting from day 15 to 85 were balanced between CD4 and CD8, later expanders leaned CD4+. The finding that pre-infection memory included some responding clones suggested that cross-reactive memory joined.

Barcoded TCR alpha and TCR beta cDNA libraries with UMIs came from 5'RACE using constant-segment primers. MiXCR, applied by TCRdb to the 5' RACE reads, yields one record per CDR3 protein. The data contain roughly 560,000 distinct CDR3 sequences, roughly 21% of them singletons. The specimen sequenced was PBMCs or a T cell subset sorted from them (not recorded which). This sequence was found in an adult woman who had mild COVID-19 (a few samples of this study predate the infection). Cell type and time point are not known. The chain uses TRBV20-1 and TRBJ2-7; a possible D gene is TRBD1 (5 bases). The CDR3 loop is CSARPRKGEQYF. DNA for the CDR3: TGCAGTGCTAGACCCCGTAAGGGGGAGCAGTACTTC.